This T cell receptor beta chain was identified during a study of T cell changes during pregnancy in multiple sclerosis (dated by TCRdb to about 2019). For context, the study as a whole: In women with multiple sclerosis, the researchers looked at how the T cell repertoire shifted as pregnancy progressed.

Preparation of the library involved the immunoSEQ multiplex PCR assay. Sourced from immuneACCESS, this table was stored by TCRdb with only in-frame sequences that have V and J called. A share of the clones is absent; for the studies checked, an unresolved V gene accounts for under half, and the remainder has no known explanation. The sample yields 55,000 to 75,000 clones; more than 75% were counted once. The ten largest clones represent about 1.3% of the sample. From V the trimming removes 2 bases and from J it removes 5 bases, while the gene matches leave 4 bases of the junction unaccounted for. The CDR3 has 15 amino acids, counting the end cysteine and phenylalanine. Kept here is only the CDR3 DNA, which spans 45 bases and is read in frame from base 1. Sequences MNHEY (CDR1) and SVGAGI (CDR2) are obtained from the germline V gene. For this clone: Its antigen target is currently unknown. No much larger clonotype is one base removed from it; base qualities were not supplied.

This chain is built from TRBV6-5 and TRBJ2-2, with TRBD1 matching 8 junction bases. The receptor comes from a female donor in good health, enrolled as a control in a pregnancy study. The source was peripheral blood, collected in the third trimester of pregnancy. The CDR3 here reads CASSYGTGDTGELFF. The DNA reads TGTGCCAGCAGTTACGGGACAGGTGATACCGGGGAGCTGTTTTTT.